The table lists the clone carrying this T cell receptor beta chain with many counts. The data were produced by immunoSEQ multiplex PCR, yet TCRdb's version contains in-frame clones alone and is incomplete. The sample lists about 770,000 clones; just under 75% were seen once. The data were obtained in a study of shared clonotypes between healthy human individuals. J gave up 2 bases and V 4 bases, and 1 base lay outside the gene matches. The germline V gene encodes CDR1 MNHEY and CDR2 SVGAGI. The CDR3 sequence is 14 residues long. The sample comprised memory CD4+ T cells sorted from blood. Subset given: CD45RA-negative fraction. The chain uses TRBV6-5 and TRBJ1-5; 8 bases are shared with TRBD1. This TCR derives from a woman younger than 45 in good health. Written as DNA, the CDR3 is TGTGCCAGCAGTTTGACAGGGGGCAATCAGCCCCAGCATTTT. Its translation: CASSLTGGNQPQHF.